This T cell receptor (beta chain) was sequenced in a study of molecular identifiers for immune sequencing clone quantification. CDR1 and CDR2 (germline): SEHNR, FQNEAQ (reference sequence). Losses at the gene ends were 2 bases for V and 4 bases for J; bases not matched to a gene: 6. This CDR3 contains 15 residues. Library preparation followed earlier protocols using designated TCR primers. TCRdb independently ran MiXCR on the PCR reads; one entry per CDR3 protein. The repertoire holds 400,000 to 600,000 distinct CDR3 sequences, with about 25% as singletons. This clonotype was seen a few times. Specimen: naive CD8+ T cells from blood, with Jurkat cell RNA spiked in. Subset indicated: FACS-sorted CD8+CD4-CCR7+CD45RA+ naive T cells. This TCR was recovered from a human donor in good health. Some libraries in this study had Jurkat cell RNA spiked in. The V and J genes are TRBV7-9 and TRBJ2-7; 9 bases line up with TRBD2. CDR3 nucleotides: TGTGCCAGCAGCTTATTAGCGGGAGTAGGGTACGAGCAGTACTTC. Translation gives CASSLLAGVGYEQYF.